This T cell receptor beta chain stems from a study of cytomegalovirus exposure and HLA in healthy donors. CDR3 size: 15 residues. Trimming took 5 bases from V and 3 from J, leaving 17 bases between them. Germline loops: CDR1 SGHAT, CDR2 FQNNGV. The PCR made use of 60 Vbeta and 13 Jbeta primers. Sequencing used immunoSEQ multiplex PCR; TCRdb keeps in-frame clones, though not all of them. The sample has approximately 160,000 clones; 70% to 80% are singletons. The sequenced sample was PBMCs. The rearrangement joins TRBV11-2 to TRBJ2-7; tentative D call: TRBD1 (5 bases). This TCR was sampled from a man between 18 and 29 years old in good health and CMV-seropositive. CDR3 sequence reads: CASSPTEGVNYEQYF. CDR3 sequence (DNA): TGTGCCAGCAGCCCAACCGAAGGGGTTAACTACGAGCAGTACTTC.